This is a list of T cell receptor beta chains from one sample in a study of shared clonotypes between healthy human individuals. Libraries were prepared by immunoSEQ multiplex PCR; TCRdb keeps only in-frame clonotypes and omits some of them. The table has 2 million to 2.5 million clones, more than 90% seen once. Sequencing input: naive CD4+ T cells sorted from blood. The receptors were sampled from a man between 18 and 35 years old in good health. The CDR3 runs from the conserved cysteine through the conserved F or W. D genes are given only for firm matches. Clone size is shown for a subset of rows, as once, few, many or a class of expanded clone.

v_call	d_call	j_call	clone_size	cdr3_aa	cdr3_nt
TRBV28	TRBD2	TRBJ2-7	-	CASSFPPGLAGAHEQYF	TGTGCCAGCAGTTTCCCCCCGGGACTAGCGGGGGCCCACGAGCAGTACTTC
TRBV6-5	-	TRBJ2-5	-	CASSSPSPGQETQYF	TGTGCCAGCAGTTCCCCCTCCCCAGGGCAGGAGACCCAGTACTTC
TRBV5-8	TRBD1	TRBJ2-7	few	CASSTGQTTRSSYEQYF	TGTGCCAGCAGCACGGGACAGACGACCAGGAGCTCCTACGAGCAGTACTTC
TRBV5-6	-	TRBJ1-5	-	CDWGGRPQHF	TGTGATTGGGGGGGGCGGCCCCAGCATTTT
TRBV7-9	TRBD1	TRBJ2-7	-	CASSAGTGIGYEQYF	TGTGCCAGCAGCGCAGGGACAGGGATTGGCTACGAGCAGTACTTC
TRBV7-9	TRBD1	TRBJ2-5	-	CASSKGTGAIQETQYF	TGTGCCAGCAGCAAAGGGACAGGGGCGATCCAAGAGACCCAGTACTTC
TRBV6-5	TRBD1	TRBJ1-2	-	CASSYSGQGNYGYTF	TGTGCCAGCAGTTACTCTGGACAGGGAAACTATGGCTACACCTTC
TRBV5-1	TRBD1	TRBJ2-6	-	CASSLNGIGQGAAGANVLTF	TGCGCCAGCAGCTTGAACGGTATAGGACAGGGAGCTGCTGGGGCCAACGTCCTGACTTTC
TRBV9	-	TRBJ1-6	-	CASSVDGGNSPLHF	TGTGCCAGCAGCGTAGATGGGGGGAATTCACCCCTCCACTTT
TRBV5-5	-	TRBJ1-4	-	CASSMGGSGEHGEKLFF	TGTGCCAGCAGCATGGGAGGGTCAGGGGAACACGGTGAAAAACTGTTTTTT
TRBV27	-	TRBJ1-5	-	CASSNGQYNQPQHF	TGTGCCAGCAGTAACGGACAGTACAATCAGCCCCAGCATTTT
TRBV5-6	-	TRBJ2-1	-	CASSYTGSGVNEQFF	TGTGCCAGCAGTTATACGGGCTCCGGGGTAAATGAGCAGTTCTTC
TRBV30	-	TRBJ2-5	once	CAWSYRLDQETQYF	TGTGCCTGGAGTTATCGATTAGACCAAGAGACCCAGTACTTC
TRBV2	-	TRBJ2-7	-	CASSVTSVSYEQYF	TGTGCCAGCAGTGTAACAAGCGTCTCCTACGAGCAGTACTTC
TRBV7-2	-	TRBJ1-2	few	CASSGRRDYTF	TGTGCCAGCAGCGGAAGGAGGGACTACACCTTC
TRBV2	-	TRBJ2-7	-	CASRGFYEQYF	TGTGCCAGCAGGGGGTTCTACGAGCAGTACTTC
TRBV19	-	TRBJ1-2	-	CASSIPENGYTF	TGTGCCAGTAGTATCCCGGAGAATGGCTACACCTTC
TRBV6-6	TRBD1	TRBJ2-2	-	CASSLNRDSVAGELFF	TGTGCCAGCAGTCTCAACCGGGACAGCGTAGCCGGGGAGCTGTTTTTT
TRBV6-5	TRBD2	TRBJ2-1	-	CASSRLAGGHNEQFF	TGTGCCAGCAGCCGACTAGCGGGAGGCCACAATGAGCAGTTCTTC
TRBV2	TRBD1	TRBJ2-7	-	CASRDRATSYEQYF	TGTGCCAGCAGAGACAGGGCCACATCCTACGAGCAGTACTTC
TRBV18	TRBD1	TRBJ1-5	-	CASSTTGRDQPQHF	TGTGCCAGCTCAACGACAGGGAGGGACCAGCCCCAGCATTTT
TRBV27	TRBD1	TRBJ1-6	-	CASAGTGSSPLHF	TGTGCCAGCGCCGGGACAGGTTCCTCACCCCTCCACTTT
TRBV18	TRBD1	TRBJ1-5	-	CASSRDFWDRGVQPQHF	TGTGCCAGCTCACGCGATTTTTGGGACAGGGGTGTTCAGCCCCAGCATTTT
TRBV5-4	-	TRBJ2-5	-	CASSLRQGQTQYF	TGTGCCAGCAGCTTACGGCAGGGCCAGACCCAGTACTTC
TRBV6-1	-	TRBJ2-7	-	CASSRSIMAGYEQYF	TGTGCCAGCAGTCGTTCTATTATGGCGGGCTACGAGCAGTACTTC
TRBV13	-	TRBJ1-4	-	CASSLGILQGEKKLFF	TGTGCCAGCAGCTTAGGAATTTTACAGGGAGAGAAAAAACTGTTTTTT
TRBV11-3	-	TRBJ2-2	-	CASSLGRSELFF	TGTGCCAGCAGCTTAGGTCGCTCGGAGCTGTTTTTT
TRBV5-5	TRBD1	TRBJ1-2	-	CASSPGQGSANYGYTF	TGTGCCAGCAGCCCAGGACAGGGCTCCGCTAACTATGGCTACACCTTC
TRBV9	-	TRBJ1-2	-	CASSVGGAQNYGYTF	TGTGCCAGCAGCGTAGGGGGGGCGCAAAACTATGGCTACACCTTC
TRBV27	-	TRBJ2-3	-	CARRSDTQYF	TGTGCCAGGAGGTCAGATACGCAGTATTTT
TRBV5-6	TRBD2	TRBJ2-7	-	CASSSSGGAYEQYF	TGTGCCAGCAGCTCCTCCGGGGGGGCCTACGAGCAGTACTTC
TRBV6-1	-	TRBJ1-2	few	CASAVEALYGYTF	TGTGCCAGCGCAGTGGAAGCCCTCTATGGCTACACCTTC
TRBV6-6	TRBD1	TRBJ1-2	-	CASSYSQGATNYGYTF	TGTGCCAGCAGTTACTCTCAGGGGGCAACTAACTATGGCTACACCTTC
TRBV11-2	-	TRBJ1-2	-	CASSSLQTNYGYTF	TGTGCCAGCAGCTCCCTACAAACGAACTATGGCTACACCTTC
TRBV5-1	-	TRBJ2-2	-	CASSLVWGNTGELFF	TGCGCCAGCAGCTTGGTTTGGGGGAACACCGGGGAGCTGTTTTTT
TRBV29-1	-	TRBJ2-7	-	CSVEAGGYEQYF	TGCAGCGTTGAGGCGGGCGGCTACGAGCAGTACTTC
TRBV27	-	TRBJ2-7	-	CASRSNRDTYSYEQYF	TGTGCCAGCAGATCGAACCGGGACACCTACTCCTACGAGCAGTACTTC
TRBV7-2	TRBD1	TRBJ1-2	-	CASSPGQGNYGYTF	TGTGCCAGCAGCCCGGGACAGGGAAACTATGGCTACACCTTC
TRBV7-9	TRBD1	TRBJ1-2	few	CASSYDGKQGHYGYTF	TGTGCCAGCAGCTACGACGGTAAACAGGGGCACTATGGCTACACCTTC
TRBV30	-	TRBJ2-3	-	CAWSSTDTQYF	TGTGCCTGGAGCAGCACAGATACGCAGTATTTT
TRBV5-4	-	TRBJ2-3	-	CASSPPTNTDTQYF	TGTGCCAGCAGCCCGCCCACAAACACAGATACGCAGTATTTT
TRBV18	TRBD1	TRBJ2-5	-	CASSQGQGKTQYF	TGTGCCAGCTCTCAGGGACAGGGGAAGACCCAGTACTTC
TRBV4-2	-	TRBJ1-1	-	CASSQDSRQSNTEAFF	TGTGCCAGCAGCCAAGATTCAAGACAGAGTAACACTGAAGCTTTCTTT